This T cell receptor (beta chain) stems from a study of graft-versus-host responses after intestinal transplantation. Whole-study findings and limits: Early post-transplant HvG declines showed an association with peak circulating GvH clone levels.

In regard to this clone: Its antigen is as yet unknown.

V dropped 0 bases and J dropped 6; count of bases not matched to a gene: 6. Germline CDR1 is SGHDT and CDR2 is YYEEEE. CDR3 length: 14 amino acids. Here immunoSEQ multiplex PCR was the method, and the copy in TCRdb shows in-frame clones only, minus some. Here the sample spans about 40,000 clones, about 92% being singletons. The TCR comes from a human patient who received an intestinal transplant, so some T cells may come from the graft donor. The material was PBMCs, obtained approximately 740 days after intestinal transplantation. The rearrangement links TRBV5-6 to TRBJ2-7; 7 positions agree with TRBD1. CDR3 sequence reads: CASSLVGTDGEQYF. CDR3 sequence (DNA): TGTGCCAGCAGCTTGGTTGGGACAGATGGCGAGCAGTACTTC. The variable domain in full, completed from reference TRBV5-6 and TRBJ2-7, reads DAGVTQSPTHLIKTRGQQVTLRCSPKSGHDTVSWYQQALGQGPQFIFQYYEEEERQRGNFPDRFSGHQFPNYSSELNVNALLLGDSALYLCASSLVGTDGEQYFGPGTRLTVT.